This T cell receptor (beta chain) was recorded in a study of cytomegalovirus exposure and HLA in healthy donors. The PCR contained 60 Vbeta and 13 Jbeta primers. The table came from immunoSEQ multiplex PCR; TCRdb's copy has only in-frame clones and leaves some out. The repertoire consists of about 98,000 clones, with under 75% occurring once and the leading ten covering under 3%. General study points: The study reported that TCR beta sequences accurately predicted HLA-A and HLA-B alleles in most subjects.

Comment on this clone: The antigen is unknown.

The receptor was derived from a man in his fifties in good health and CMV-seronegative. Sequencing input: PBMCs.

The CDR3 is CASSPGQSTDTQYF. The CDR3 DNA reads as TGTGCCAGCAGCCCAGGACAGAGCACAGATACGCAGTATTTT. This chain connects TRBV7-2 to TRBJ2-3; possible D gene TRBD1, 6 bases. This CDR3 contains 14 residues. CDR1 is SGHTA, CDR2 FQGNSA, per germline. The V and J ends lost 5 bases and 0 bases respectively, with 9 bases between them.